The subject of this entry is one T cell receptor (beta chain). Its antigen is unknown. This sample is part of a study of T cell responses to AZD1222 COVID-19 vaccine. CDR3 length: 13 residues. Germline lookup yields CDR1 MNHEY and CDR2 SVGAGI. Trimming took 8 bases from V and 14 from J; bases not matched to a gene: 10. General study results and limits: It should be noted that donors were predominantly white British and more often female, and clonal diversity was possibly underestimated. Spike was spanned by vaccine-associated CD4 TCRs, with dominance at 160-218 and 743-854. Repertoires were sampled only after the peak T cell response.

Repertoires were generated with immunoSEQ multiplex PCR, while TCRdb's copy carries only in-frame clones and drops some. Here the sample spans about 140,000 clones, just under 95% being singletons. The sequencing here drew on peripheral blood, taken after recovery from COVID-19. This TCR came from an adult who had recovered from COVID-19. The chain combines TRBV6-5 with TRBJ2-1, with 12 nucleotides matching TRBD2. CDR3 nucleotide sequence: TGTGCCAGCCTAGGGCTAGCGGGAGGGCCGGAGTTCTTC. Its translation: CASLGLAGGPEFF.